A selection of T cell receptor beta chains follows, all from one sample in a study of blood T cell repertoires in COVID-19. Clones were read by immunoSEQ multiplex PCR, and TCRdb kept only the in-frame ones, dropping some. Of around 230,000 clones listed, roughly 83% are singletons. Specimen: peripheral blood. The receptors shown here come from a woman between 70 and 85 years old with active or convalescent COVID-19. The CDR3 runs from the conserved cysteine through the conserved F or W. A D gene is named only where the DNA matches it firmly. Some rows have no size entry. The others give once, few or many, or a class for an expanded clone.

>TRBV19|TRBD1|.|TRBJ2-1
TGTGCCAGTAGTATGGGACAGGGAAGGGTCTACAATGAGCAGTTCTTC
CASSMGQGRVYNEQFF
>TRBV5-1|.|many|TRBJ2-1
TGCGCCAGCAGCTTGTTGGGGGCAGTAGCCTACAATGAGCAGTTCTTC
CASSLLGAVAYNEQFF
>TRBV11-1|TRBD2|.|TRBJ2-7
TGTGCCAGCACCACGGGGGACTACTCCTACGAGCAGTACTTC
CASTTGDYSYEQYF
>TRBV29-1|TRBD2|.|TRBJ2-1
TGCAGCGTTGAGGGGACTAGTCACAATGAGCAGTTCTTC
CSVEGTSHNEQFF
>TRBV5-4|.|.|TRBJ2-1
TGTGCCAGCAGCTCACAGGGCCCGCAAGAGCAGTTCTTC
CASSSQGPQEQFF
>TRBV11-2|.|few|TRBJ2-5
TGTGCCAGCAGCCCAAATCGGGACCCGGGGGCCCAGTACTTC
CASSPNRDPGAQYF
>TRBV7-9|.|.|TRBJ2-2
TGTGCCAGCAGCCTGCGGAACCAATACACCGGGGAGCTGTTTTTT
CASSLRNQYTGELFF
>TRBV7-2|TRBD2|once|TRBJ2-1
TGTGCCAGCAGCTTAGATGGCATAGCGGGAGGGAGCGAGCAGTTCTTC
CASSLDGIAGGSEQFF
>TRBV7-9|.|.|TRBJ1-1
TGTGCCAGCAGCTTAGAAGGTCGGGGATACACTGAAGCTTTCTTT
CASSLEGRGYTEAFF
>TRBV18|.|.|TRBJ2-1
TGTGCCAGCTCACCAACTCGTGACAATGAGCAGTTCTTC
CASSPTRDNEQFF
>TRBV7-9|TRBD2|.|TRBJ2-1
TGTGCCAGCAGCCTTAGCGGGAGTTCCTACAATGAGCAGTTCTTC
CASSLSGSSYNEQFF
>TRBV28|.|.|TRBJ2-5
TGTGCCAGCATGTCAACATGGCAAGAGACCCAGTACTTC
CASMSTWQETQYF
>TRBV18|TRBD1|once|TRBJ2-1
TGTGCCAGCTCCCCCGGGACAGGGTCGCAGTTCTTC
CASSPGTGSQFF
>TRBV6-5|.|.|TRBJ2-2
TGTGCCAGCACCCGGAGAGGGACCGGGGAGCTGTTTTTT
CASTRRGTGELFF
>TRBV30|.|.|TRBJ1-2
TGTGCCTGGAGTGTAATCGGGATGGGCTACACCTTC
CAWSVIGMGYTF
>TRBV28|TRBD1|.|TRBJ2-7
TGTGCCAGCAGTTTAGGGGGGGGACAGGGCCTCTACGAGCAGTACTTC
CASSLGGGQGLYEQYF
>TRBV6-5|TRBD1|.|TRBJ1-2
TGTGCCAGCAGCCTCGCCCCGGGACAGAACTATGGCTACACCTTC
CASSLAPGQNYGYTF
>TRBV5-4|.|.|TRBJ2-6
TGTGCCAGCAGCTCTGACAGCTCTGGGGCCAACGTCCTGACTTTC
CASSSDSSGANVLTF
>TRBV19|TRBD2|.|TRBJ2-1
TGTGCCAGTAGTACCGGGACTAGCTTCTACAATGAGCAGTTCTTC
CASSTGTSFYNEQFF